This T cell receptor beta chain was obtained from a study of blood T cells in healthy people across ages. Together with a sample-barcoded 5' primer, a J-beta primer mix was included in a second PCR lasting about 6 to 11 cycles. Via MiXCR, TCRdb re-called the 5' RACE reads, giving one row per CDR3 protein. The sample consists of approximately 1.5 million distinct CDR3 sequences, roughly 32% of them appearing once. This clonotype was observed a handful of times. This CDR3 is built from 15 residues. Germline lookup yields CDR1 LGHDT and CDR2 YNNKEL (reference sequence). Trimming cost V 0 bases and J 7 bases; bases outside gene matches: 6.

Sequenced: blood. The chain combines TRBV3-1 with TRBJ2-1, with 7 bases matching TRBD2. The sequence derives from a young woman in good health. CDR3 DNA: TGTGCCAGCAGCCAAGAGAGCGGGGTCAAGAATGAGCAGTTCTTC. Residues: CASSQESGVKNEQFF.